This T cell receptor beta chain was observed in a study of OX40 agonist ivuxolimab in advanced cancers. Overall study context: With a range of roughly 20 to 80, age averaged approximately 60 years, and 70% to 85% were male. Of the patients, three showed partial responses, one with hepatocellular carcinoma and two with cutaneous melanoma.

Libraries were prepared by immunoSEQ multiplex PCR; TCRdb keeps only in-frame clonotypes and omits some of them. The table records 70,000 or so clones, roughly 86% of them present only once. CDR1 is SGHTA and CDR2 is FQGTGA in the germline V gene. V lost 5 bases and J 0 bases, leaving 7 bases between the germline ends. The CDR3 loop spans 13 amino acids. This receptor was obtained from an adult with an advanced solid tumor such as melanoma, head and neck, liver or kidney cancer. The rearrangement uses TRBV7-3 and TRBJ1-1; D gene uncertain. Here the sequenced sample was CD4+ or CD8+ T cells sorted from blood, taken in a trial of the OX40 agonist ivuxolimab. Here the CDR3 reads CASSRQLNTEAFF. The CDR3 DNA reads TGTGCCAGCAGCCGTCAGCTGAACACTGAAGCTTTCTTT. Filled out from reference TRBV7-3 and TRBJ1-1, the complete variable domain reads GAGVSQTPSNKVTEKGKYVELRCDPISGHTALYWYRQSLGQGPEFLIYFQGTGAADDSGLPNDRFFAVRPEGSVSTLKIQRTERGDSAVYLCASSRQLNTEAFFGQGTRLTVV.